A single sample is the source of the 20 T cell receptor beta chains below, sequenced in a study of response to subunit inactivated influenza vaccine (dated by TCRdb to 2017 to 2018). The method behind the library was RT-PCR. TCRdb records Illumina HiSeq 2500 as the sequencer. TCRdb's own reprocessing of the public reads used fastp at Q25 and MiXCR and kept productive beta chains. Entries are consolidated by CDR3 protein sequence, retaining the most common genes and DNA. This sample comprises more than 450,000 distinct CDR3 sequences, around 11% of them detected only once. In total, the top ten clones hold roughly 11% of the sample. The same data also contributed to another study, on T cells expressing NK-cell markers. That second publication adds: 5'RACE template switching, by which a universal primer site and unique molecular identifiers were added, was used to make TCR beta cDNA libraries.

The specimen was PBMCs from blood, collected on the day of vaccination. The origin of the receptors is a man over 45 who received an inactivated influenza vaccine. Donor details come from another sample of the same person, matched by shared clones.

The chain carries TRBV2 and TRBJ2-1; D not certain. V lost 6 bases to trimming and J lost 0 bases, with 18 bases between them. The CDR3 extends over 17 amino acids. Per the germline V gene, CDR1 is SNHLY and CDR2 is FYNNEI. The CDR3 region has the DNA TGTGCCAGCAGGGAACCTTGGACCACAAGCTCCTACAATGAGCAGTTCTTC. Protein: CASREPWTTSSYNEQFF. Filled out from reference TRBV2 and TRBJ2-1, the complete variable domain reads EPEVTQTPSHQVTQMGQEVILRCVPISNHLYFYWYRQILGQKVEFLVSFYNNEISEKSEIFDDQFSVERPDGSNFTLKIRSTKLEDSAMYFCASREPWTTSSYNEQFFGPGTRLTVL.

There are a few counts of this clonotype. The CDR3 here is CASRDRAGNEQFF. CDR3 DNA: TGTGCCAGCAGGGACAGGGCTGGGAATGAGCAGTTCTTC. This sequence joins TRBV7-2 and TRBJ2-1, with TRBD1 matching over 8 bases. Germline values: CDR1 SGHTA, CDR2 FQGNSA. V shed 6 bases, J shed 7 bases, and the junction held 5 bases outside the gene matches. This CDR3 spans 13 amino acids. Using reference TRBV7-2 and TRBJ2-1 for the parts outside the CDR3, the full variable domain is GAGVSQSPSNKVTEKGKDVELRCDPISGHTALYWYRQSLGQGLEFLIYFQGNSAPDKSGLPSDRFSAERTGGSVSTLTIQRTQQEDSAVYLCASRDRAGNEQFFGPGTRLTVL.

This clonotype was seen a few times. The genes are TRBV7-8 and TRBJ1-4, with a tentative D call TRBD1 (6 bases). The germline gives CDR1 SGHVS, CDR2 FQNEAQ. The CDR3 length is 14 residues. V lost 5 bases to trimming and J lost 8 bases, with 15 bases between them. In DNA form, the CDR3 reads TGTGCCAGCAGCCCCCCGGGGGGGGGCGAAAAACTGTTTTTT. As protein: CASSPPGGGEKLFF.

The gene calls are TRBV6-2 or TRBV6-3 and TRBJ2-5, with D possibly TRBD1 on 6 matching bases. The CDR3 runs to 13 residues. Trimming took off 8 bases at V and 7 bases at J, with 17 bases between the two ends. The germline gives CDR1 MNHEY, CDR2 SVGEGT. This chain's CDR3 is CASRRDTTGTQYF. CDR3 sequence (DNA): TGTGCCAGCCGCCGGGACACAACAGGGACCCAGTACTTC.

This chain uses TRBV29-1 with TRBJ2-7; D remains ambiguous. The CDR3 extends over 13 amino acids. Germline V gene sequence: CDR1 SQVTM, CDR2 ANQGSEA. The V gene lost 4 bases and the J gene lost 3 bases, with 13 bases spanning the gap. The CDR3 region is CSVAAGKNYEQYF. For the CDR3, the DNA is TGCAGCGTTGCAGCAGGCAAGAACTACGAGCAGTACTTC.

This clonotype has more than one count but fewer than ten. The V gene is TRBV9, the J gene TRBJ2-2, with D tentatively TRBD2 (5 bases). V lost 0 bases and J lost 4, with 13 bases in between. There are 16 residues in the CDR3. In germline, CDR1 is SGDLS, CDR2 YYNGEE. Here the CDR3 reads CASSVAPLAGTGELFF. The CDR3 DNA is TGTGCCAGCAGCGTAGCACCCCTAGCTGGCACCGGGGAGCTGTTTTTT.

This clonotype came up a few times. The chain is built from TRBV10-3 and TRBJ2-1; the match to TRBD2 covers 11 bases. CDR1 is ENHRY, CDR2 SYGVKD, per germline. This CDR3 is built from 19 residues. With 2 bases clipped from V and 0 bases from J, the junction kept 9 bases outside the gene matches. The CDR3 region has the DNA TGTGCCATCAGTGAGGATCGGCTAGCGGGGGGCCTCTCCTACAATGAGCAGTTCTTC. Translating gives CAISEDRLAGGLSYNEQFF.

This clonotype was seen only a few times. The chain couples TRBV7-2 to TRBJ2-7; 10 bases align to TRBD1. J gave up 1 base and V 5 bases, and 8 bases lay outside the gene matches. This CDR3 comprises 16 residues. CDR1 and CDR2 (germline): SGHTA, FQGNSA. CDR3 protein: CASSQRGGQGSYEQYF. The CDR3 region has the DNA TGTGCCAGCAGCCAACGAGGGGGACAGGGGTCCTACGAGCAGTACTTC.

This clonotype was picked up many times. The chain recombines TRBV24-1 with TRBJ2-5; TRBD1 might be the D (5 bases). V was cut by 8 bases and J by 2 bases, with 14 bases left in between. Germline lookup yields CDR1 KGHDR and CDR2 SFDVKD. The CDR3 runs 14 residues. CDR3 bases: TGTGCCACCATGTCAACAGGACCTCAAGAGACCCAGTACTTC. Its translation is CATMSTGPQETQYF.

The chain recombines TRBV5-1 with TRBJ2-3, with 7 nucleotides matching TRBD2. CDR3 length: 14 amino acids. Trimming at V came to 5 bases and at J to 1 base, leaving 4 bases not matched to a gene. Germline CDR1 reads SGHRS; CDR2 reads YFSETQ. CDR3 residues: CASSTAGGTDTQYF. The CDR3 bases are TGCGCCAGCAGTACTGCGGGGGGCACAGATACGCAGTATTTT.

The DNA of the CDR3 is TGTGCCAGCAGCTTACAGCAGACCCAGTACTTC. This gives the protein CASSLQQTQYF. The chain uses TRBV5-6 and TRBJ2-5; D is undetermined. V lost 2 bases and J lost 6, with 5 bases in between. CDR3 length: 11 amino acids. Per germline, CDR1 SGHDT and CDR2 YYEEEE.

The chain joins TRBV15 to TRBJ2-3, with D hard to call. Trimming shortened V by 1 base and J by 2 bases, and 10 bases separated the two germline ends. The CDR3 has 15 amino acids. Per germline, CDR1 LNHNV and CDR2 YYDKDF (reference sequence). In DNA form, the CDR3 reads TGTGCCACCAGCAGAGGTCCGGTAAACACAGATACGCAGTATTTT. Its protein product is CATSRGPVNTDTQYF. Full variable domain (remainder filled in from reference TRBV15 and TRBJ2-3): DAMVIQNPRYQVTQFGKPVTLSCSQTLNHNVMYWYQQKSSQAPKLLFHYYDKDFNNEADTPDNFQSRRPNTSFCFLDIRSPGLGDTAMYLCATSRGPVNTDTQYFGPGTRLTVL.

J is TRBJ2-5 and V is TRBV29-1; D not resolved. V shed 5 bases and J shed 5 bases, with 12 bases lying between them. Germline CDR1 SQVTM, CDR2 ANQGSEA. CDR3 length: 12 residues. The CDR3 nucleotides read TGCAGCGTTACACTTTTGAGGGAGACCCAGTACTTC. The encoded protein is CSVTLLRETQYF.

This chain connects TRBV13 to TRBJ2-3; 10 bases are shared with TRBD1. In germline, CDR1 is PRHDT, CDR2 FYEKMQ (reference sequence). This CDR3 has 16 amino acids. V trimming: 5 bases; J trimming: 2 bases; junction bases outside the gene matches: 7. The DNA for the CDR3 is TGTGCCAGCAGCCGACAGGGGGCGGGGGACACAGATACGCAGTATTTT. Translating it yields CASSRQGAGDTDTQYF.

This clonotype appeared a few times. In nucleotides, the CDR3 is TGCAGTGCTAGAGATACGGCCTCCCATTCCTACGAGCAGTACTTC. This codes for CSARDTASHSYEQYF. The chain employs TRBV20-1 and TRBJ2-7, with unresolved D. The CDR3 contains 15 residues. Trimming removed 0 bases at V and 1 base at J, with 13 bases between. The germline V gene has CDR1 DFQATT and CDR2 SNEGSKA (reference sequence).

This clonotype has ten or more counts. V usage is TRBV20-1 and J usage is TRBJ1-1; D call uncertain. Looked up from germline, CDR1 is DFQATT and CDR2 is SNEGSKA (reference sequence). CDR3 length: 15 residues. The ends were cut back, 0 bases at V and 5 bases at J, with 16 bases in the middle. CDR3 coding DNA: TGCAGTGCTAGAGAGATAACCGGGGTTGGGACTGAAGCTTTCTTT. Encoded protein: CSAREITGVGTEAFF.

The chain uses TRBV9 and TRBJ2-1, with 8 bases fitting TRBD2. Germline assignment: CDR1 SGDLS and CDR2 YYNGEE. This CDR3 has 21 residues. The ends lost 3 bases at V and 1 base at J; junction bases unmatched: 21. CDR3 DNA sequence: TGTGCCAGCAGCGGCTCCCCGGGAGGATCCCCCAGCGGGAGATCCTACAATGAGCAGTTCTTC. Amino acid sequence: CASSGSPGGSPSGRSYNEQFF.

This clonotype was observed a handful of times. The V and J genes are TRBV18 and TRBJ2-1; 8 nucleotides line up with TRBD1. The V gene's germline CDR1 is KGHSH and CDR2 LQKENI. CDR3 length equals 16 residues. The V gene end was trimmed by 1 base and the J gene end by 5 bases; junction bases not matched to a gene: 7. CDR3 in amino acids: CASSPLLGQANNEQFF. The CDR3 nucleotides read TGTGCCAGCTCACCACTATTGGGACAGGCTAACAATGAGCAGTTCTTC.

The chain recombines TRBV12-3 or TRBV12-4 with TRBJ1-2; D remains ambiguous. The V and J ends lost 6 bases and 4 bases respectively, with 6 bases between them. This CDR3 spans 11 amino acids. In nucleotides, the CDR3 is TGTGCCAGCAGCAGGACCTATGGCTACACCTTC. This encodes CASSRTYGYTF.

The rearrangement links TRBV20-1 to TRBJ2-4; TRBD1 agrees at 8 bases. Germline trimming cut 7 bases from V and 1 base from J; bases unmatched to any gene: 9. The CDR3 has 15 residues. The germline V gene encodes CDR1 DFQATT and CDR2 SNEGSKA (reference sequence). The CDR3 region is CSVLDRARAKNIQYF. In DNA, the CDR3 is TGCAGTGTTCTGGACAGGGCCCGTGCCAAAAACATTCAGTACTTC.